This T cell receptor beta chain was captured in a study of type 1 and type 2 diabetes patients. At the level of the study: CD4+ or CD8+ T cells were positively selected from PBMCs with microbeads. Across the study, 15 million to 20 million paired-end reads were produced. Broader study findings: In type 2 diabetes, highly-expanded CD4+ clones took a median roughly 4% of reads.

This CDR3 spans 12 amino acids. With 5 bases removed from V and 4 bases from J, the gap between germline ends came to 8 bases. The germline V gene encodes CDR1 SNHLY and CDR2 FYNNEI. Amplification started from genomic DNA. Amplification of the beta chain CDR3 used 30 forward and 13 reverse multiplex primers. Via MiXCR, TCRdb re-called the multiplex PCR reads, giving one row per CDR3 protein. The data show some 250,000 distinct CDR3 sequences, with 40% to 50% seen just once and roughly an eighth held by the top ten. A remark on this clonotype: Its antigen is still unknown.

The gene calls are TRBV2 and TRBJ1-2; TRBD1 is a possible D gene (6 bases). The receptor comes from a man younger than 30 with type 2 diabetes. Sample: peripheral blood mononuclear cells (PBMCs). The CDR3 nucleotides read TGTGCCAGCAGTTCGGACAGCTATGGCTACACCTTC. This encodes CASSSDSYGYTF. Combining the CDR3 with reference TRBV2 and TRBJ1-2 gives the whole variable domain EPEVTQTPSHQVTQMGQEVILRCVPISNHLYFYWYRQILGQKVEFLVSFYNNEISEKSEIFDDQFSVERPDGSNFTLKIRSTKLEDSAMYFCASSSDSYGYTFGSGTRLTVV.